Presented here are 17 T cell receptor beta chains from one specimen sequenced in a study of monozygotic twins with inflammatory bowel disease. TCRdb derives one entry per CDR3 protein from the 5' RACE reads, leaving out DNA. The sample is made up of about 300,000 distinct CDR3 sequences, and the top ten hold over 5.5% of it. Sequencing was done on a sample of blood. The source of these receptors is a human donor with ulcerative colitis or Crohn's disease, or a healthy co-twin of an affected twin (not recorded which).

The chain is built from TRBV14 and TRBJ1-4; checking the TCRdb D call of TRBD1 is not possible without DNA. Germline V gene sequence: CDR1 SGHDN, CDR2 FVKESK. This CDR3 region has 14 residues. This CDR3 is CASSHTGENEKLFF.

The CDR3 sequence is CASSLASSRNEQFF. The chain is built from TRBV5-5 and TRBJ2-1. The CDR3 is 14 amino acids. CDR1 is SGHKS and CDR2 is YYEKEE in the germline V gene (reference sequence).

The chain is built from TRBV9 and TRBJ2-3; TCRdb designates TRBD2, a call that cannot be tested without DNA. This CDR3 spans 17 amino acids. CDR1 and CDR2 (germline): SGDLS, YYNGEE. The CDR3 sequence: CASSVTTSGDSTDTQYF. The full variable domain, with the rest looked up from reference TRBV9 and TRBJ2-3, is DSGVTQTPKHLITATGQRVTLRCSPRSGDLSVYWYQQSLDQGLQFLIQYYNGEERAKGNILERFSAQQFPDLHSELNLSSLELGDSALYFCASSVTTSGDSTDTQYFGPGTRLTVL.

V is TRBV2 and J is TRBJ2-2; TCRdb returns TRBD1, unconfirmable since there is no DNA. From germline, CDR1 is SNHLY and CDR2 FYNNEI. This CDR3 region has 14 residues. The CDR3 is CASSEDRAVWELFF.

The genes are TRBV20-1 and TRBJ2-7. From germline, CDR1 is DFQATT and CDR2 SNEGSKA (reference sequence). The CDR3 covers 12 residues. CDR3 sequence: CSATPTQYEQYF.

The rearrangement uses TRBV12-3 or TRBV12-4 and TRBJ2-2; lacking DNA, the TRBD1 call made by TCRdb goes unchecked. The CDR3 is 17 residues long. The CDR3 is CASRASGGAFFSGELFF.

The V and J genes are TRBV20-1 and TRBJ2-4; without DNA, the TCRdb call of TRBD2 cannot be checked. Per germline, CDR1 DFQATT and CDR2 SNEGSKA (reference sequence). The CDR3 length is 17 residues. The CDR3 reads CSARPGLAGVAKNIQYF.

CDR3 in amino acids: CASSPGGTADTQYF. The rearrangement joins TRBV5-1 to TRBJ2-3; TCRdb designates TRBD1, a call that cannot be tested without DNA. The CDR3 runs to 14 residues. The germline V gene encodes CDR1 SGHRS and CDR2 YFSETQ.

V is TRBV28 and J is TRBJ2-5; with no DNA, the TCRdb D assignment of TRBD1 cannot be verified. Germline V lookup: CDR1 MDHEN, CDR2 SYDVKM. This CDR3 has 16 residues. The CDR3 region is CASNPLTTGARQTQYF.

V and J are TRBV12-3 or TRBV12-4 and TRBJ1-1. This CDR3 has 12 amino acids. The CDR3 protein is CASGAGITEAFF.

The rearrangement joins TRBV7-3 to TRBJ2-1; checking the TCRdb D call of TRBD2 is not possible without DNA. This CDR3 spans 17 amino acids. Germline CDR1 reads SGHTA; CDR2 reads FQGTGA. CDR3 residues: CASSLMAGGPIVNEQFF.

The chain recombines TRBV28 with TRBJ2-5; lacking DNA, the TRBD1 call made by TCRdb goes unchecked. Per the germline V gene, CDR1 is MDHEN and CDR2 is SYDVKM. CDR3 length equals 15 residues. CDR3 residues: CASSPGRAQRETQYF.

The V and J genes are TRBV12-3 or TRBV12-4 and TRBJ1-4; with no DNA, the TCRdb D assignment of TRBD1 cannot be verified. The CDR3 loop spans 14 amino acids. The CDR3 is CASRRDRGREKLFF.

The chain employs TRBV28 and TRBJ1-5. Germline V gene lookup returns CDR1 MDHEN and CDR2 SYDVKM. The CDR3 is 15 amino acids. The chain's CDR3 is CATTLNLQLNQPQHF.

The chain couples TRBV6-5 to TRBJ2-3. The CDR3 consists of 16 residues. Germline lookup yields CDR1 MNHEY and CDR2 SVGAGI. The CDR3 sequence: CASSYDMAAGTDTQYF.

This chain links TRBV9 with TRBJ1-2. The CDR3 sequence is 14 residues long. Germline CDR1 and CDR2: SGDLS and YYNGEE. CDR3 sequence: CASSVGGRVGGYTF.

The gene calls are TRBV30 and TRBJ2-1; TCRdb's D call, TRBD2, is unchecked because there is no DNA. CDR3 length: 15 amino acids. Germline assignment: CDR1 GTSNPN and CDR2 SVGIG (reference sequence). CDR3 region: CAWSETSGSYNEQFF.